The TCR beta chain described here comes from a study of response to subunit inactivated influenza vaccine. Study observations and caveats: That few new T cells are recruited by each seasonal influenza vaccination was the authors' suggestion.

TCRdb re-called the RT-PCR reads through MiXCR, storing one row per CDR3 protein. The sample carries fewer than 250,000 distinct CDR3 sequences, roughly an eighth recorded once. Comment on this clonotype: Antigen unknown.

Here the sequenced sample was CD8+ T cells sorted from PBMCs, taken 5 days after vaccination. This clonotype was sampled from a man in his forties or fifties who received an inactivated influenza vaccine.

The CDR3 DNA sequence: TGTGCCAGCAGCCCCCGAACCGGGACCAGATACAATGAGCAGTTCTTC. Its protein product is CASSPRTGTRYNEQFF. V is TRBV9 and J is TRBJ2-1, with D possibly called TRBD1 or TRBD2 (5 bases each). The CDR3 length is 16 residues. The V end lost 4 bases, the J end lost 4 bases, and 18 bases lay between the germline ends. Germline V gene lookup returns CDR1 SGDLS and CDR2 YYNGEE.